This TCR beta chain was captured by sequencing in a study of early T cells in non-severe SARS-CoV-2 infection. Whole-study context: With bulk RNA from unsorted whole blood as input, sequencing yielded unpaired chains. Points from the study as a whole: CD4 and private specificities were missed by VDJdb matching, which favored anti-spike CD8 responses.

This clonotype was found many times. No antigen is known for it. Each single cDNA molecule received a unique molecular identifier. TCRdb processed the 5' RACE reads anew with MiXCR; each CDR3 protein has one entry. The top ten clones hold less than 3.5% of a sample with around 57,000 distinct CDR3 sequences, 5.9% of them seen once. Germline CDR1 reads ENHRY; CDR2 reads SYGVKD. J gave up 7 bases and V 11 bases, and 13 bases lay outside the gene matches. There are 14 residues in the CDR3. The specimen was whole blood, collected at baseline. The clonotype originates from an adult who was a healthcare worker with PCR-confirmed SARS-CoV-2 infection or an uninfected control (not recorded which). The V call is TRBV10-3, the J call TRBJ1-5, with TRBD1 matching over 8 bases. The CDR3 sequence: CASATGEGGQPQHF. The DNA for the CDR3 is TGTGCCTCAGCGACAGGGGAGGGCGGGCAGCCCCAGCATTTT.